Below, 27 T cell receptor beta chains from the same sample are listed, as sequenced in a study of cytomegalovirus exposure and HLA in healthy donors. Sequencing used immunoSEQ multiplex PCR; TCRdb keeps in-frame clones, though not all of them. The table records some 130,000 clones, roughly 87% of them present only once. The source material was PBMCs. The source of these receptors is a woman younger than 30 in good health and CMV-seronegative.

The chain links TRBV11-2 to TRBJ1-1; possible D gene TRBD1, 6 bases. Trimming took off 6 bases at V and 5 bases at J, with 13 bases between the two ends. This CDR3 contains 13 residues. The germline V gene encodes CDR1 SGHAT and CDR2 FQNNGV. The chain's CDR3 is CASRTGTATEAFF. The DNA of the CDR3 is TGTGCCAGCAGAACAGGGACGGCGACTGAAGCTTTCTTT.

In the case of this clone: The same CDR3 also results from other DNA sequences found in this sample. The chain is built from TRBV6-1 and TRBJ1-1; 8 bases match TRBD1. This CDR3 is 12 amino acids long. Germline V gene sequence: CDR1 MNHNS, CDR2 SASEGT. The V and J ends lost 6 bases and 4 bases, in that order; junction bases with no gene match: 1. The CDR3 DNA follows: TGTGCCAGCAGAACAGGGGGCACTGAAGCTTTCTTT. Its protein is CASRTGGTEAFF.

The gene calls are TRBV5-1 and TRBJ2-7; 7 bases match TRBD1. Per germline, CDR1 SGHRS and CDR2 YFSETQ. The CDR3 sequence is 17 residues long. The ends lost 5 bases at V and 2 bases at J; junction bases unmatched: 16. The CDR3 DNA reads TGCGCCAGCAGTACCGACCCGGGACAGTACACGACCTACGAGCAGTACTTC. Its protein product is CASSTDPGQYTTYEQYF.

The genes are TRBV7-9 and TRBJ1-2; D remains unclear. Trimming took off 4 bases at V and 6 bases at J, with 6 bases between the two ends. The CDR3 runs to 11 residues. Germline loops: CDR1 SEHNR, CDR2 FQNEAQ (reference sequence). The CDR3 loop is CASSSVDGYTF. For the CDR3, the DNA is TGTGCCAGCAGCTCGGTCGATGGCTACACCTTC. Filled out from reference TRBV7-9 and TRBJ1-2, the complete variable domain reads DTGVSQNPRHKITKRGQNVTFRCDPISEHNRLYWYRQTLGQGPEFLTYFQNEAQLEKSRLLSDRFSAERPKGSFSTLEIQRTEQGDSAMYLCASSSVDGYTFGSGTRLTVV.

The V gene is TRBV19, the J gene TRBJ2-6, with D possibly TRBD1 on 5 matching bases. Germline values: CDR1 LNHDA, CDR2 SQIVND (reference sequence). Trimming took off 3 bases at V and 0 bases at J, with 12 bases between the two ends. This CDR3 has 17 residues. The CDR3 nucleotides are TGTGCCAGTAGTATGGATCCCAGGGCCTCTGGGGCCAACGTCCTGACTTTC. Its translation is CASSMDPRASGANVLTF.

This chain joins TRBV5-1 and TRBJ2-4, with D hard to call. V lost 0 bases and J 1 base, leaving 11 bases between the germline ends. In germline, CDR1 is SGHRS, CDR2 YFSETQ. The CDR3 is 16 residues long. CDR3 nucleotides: TGCGCCAGCAGCTTGGGAAACTCGGTCGCCAAAAACATTCAGTACTTC. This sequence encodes CASSLGNSVAKNIQYF. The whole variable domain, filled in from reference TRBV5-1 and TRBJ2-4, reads KAGVTQTPRYLIKTRGQQVTLSCSPISGHRSVSWYQQTPGQGLQFLFEYFSETQRNKGNFPGRFSGRQFSNSRSEMNVSTLELGDSALYLCASSLGNSVAKNIQYFGAGTRLSVL.

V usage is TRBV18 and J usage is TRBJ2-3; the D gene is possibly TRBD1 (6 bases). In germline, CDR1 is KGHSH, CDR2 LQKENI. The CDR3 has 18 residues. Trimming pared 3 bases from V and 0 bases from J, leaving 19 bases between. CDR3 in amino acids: CASSPLGTSLSSTDTQYF. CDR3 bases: TGTGCCAGCTCACCGCTCGGGACATCCCTATCTAGCACAGATACGCAGTATTTT.

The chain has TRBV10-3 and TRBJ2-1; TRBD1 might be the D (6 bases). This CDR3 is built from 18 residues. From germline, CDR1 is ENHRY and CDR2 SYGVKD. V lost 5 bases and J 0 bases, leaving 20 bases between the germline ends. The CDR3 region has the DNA TGTGCCATCAGTCAAGTACTGGTAGGGGGAAGCTCCTACAATGAGCAGTTCTTC. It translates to CAISQVLVGGSSYNEQFF.

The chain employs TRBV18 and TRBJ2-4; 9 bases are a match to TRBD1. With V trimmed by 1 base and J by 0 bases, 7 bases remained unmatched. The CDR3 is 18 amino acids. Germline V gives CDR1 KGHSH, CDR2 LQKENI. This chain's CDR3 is CASSPRGQGSLAKNIQYF. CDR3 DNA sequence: TGTGCCAGCTCACCACGCGGACAGGGGTCCCTAGCCAAAAACATTCAGTACTTC.

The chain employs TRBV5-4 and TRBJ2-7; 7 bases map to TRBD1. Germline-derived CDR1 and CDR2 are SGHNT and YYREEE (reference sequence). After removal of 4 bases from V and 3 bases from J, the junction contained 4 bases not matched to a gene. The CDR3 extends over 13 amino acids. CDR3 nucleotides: TGTGCCAGCAGCGACAGGGTAATCTACGAGCAGTACTTC. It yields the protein CASSDRVIYEQYF.

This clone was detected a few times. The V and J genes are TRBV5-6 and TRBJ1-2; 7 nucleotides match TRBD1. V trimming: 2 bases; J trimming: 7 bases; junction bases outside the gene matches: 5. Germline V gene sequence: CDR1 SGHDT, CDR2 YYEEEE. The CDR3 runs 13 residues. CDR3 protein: CASSLRGPRGYTF. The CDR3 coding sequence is TGTGCCAGCAGCTTAAGGGGGCCTCGTGGCTACACCTTC.

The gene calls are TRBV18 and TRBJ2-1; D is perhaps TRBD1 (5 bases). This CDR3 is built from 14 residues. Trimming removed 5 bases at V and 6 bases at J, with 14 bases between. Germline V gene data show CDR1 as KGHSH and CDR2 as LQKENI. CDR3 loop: CASSSLDSSNEQFF. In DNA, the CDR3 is TGTGCCAGCTCATCCCTAGACAGTTCCAATGAGCAGTTCTTC.

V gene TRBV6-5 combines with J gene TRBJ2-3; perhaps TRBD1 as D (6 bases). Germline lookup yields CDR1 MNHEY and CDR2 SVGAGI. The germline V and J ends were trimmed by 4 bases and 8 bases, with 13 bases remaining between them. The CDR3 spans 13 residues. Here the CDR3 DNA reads TGTGCCAGCAGTTCCCAGGGGACGGGTACGCAGTATTTT. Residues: CASSSQGTGTQYF.

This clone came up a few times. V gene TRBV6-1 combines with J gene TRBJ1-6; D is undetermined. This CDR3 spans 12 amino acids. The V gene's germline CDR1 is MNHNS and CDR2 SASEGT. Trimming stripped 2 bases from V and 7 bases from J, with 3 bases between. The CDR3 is CASSESNSPLHF. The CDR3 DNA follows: TGTGCCAGCAGTGAAAGCAATTCACCCCTCCACTTT.

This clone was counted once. The DNA for the CDR3 is TGTGCCAGCAGCTTAACGACTCAATCCTACGAGCAGTACTTC. Protein sequence: CASSLTTQSYEQYF. V usage is TRBV7-3 and J usage is TRBJ2-7; D unclear. This CDR3 is built from 14 residues. Per the germline V gene, CDR1 is SGHTA and CDR2 is FQGTGA. With 0 bases removed from V and 1 base from J, the gap between germline ends came to 7 bases.

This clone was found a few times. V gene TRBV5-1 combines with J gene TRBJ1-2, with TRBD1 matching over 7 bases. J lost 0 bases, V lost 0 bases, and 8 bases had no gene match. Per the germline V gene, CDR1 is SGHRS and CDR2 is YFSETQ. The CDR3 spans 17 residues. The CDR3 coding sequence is TGCGCCAGCAGCTTGGAGGGGGACAGTAGCTCTAACTATGGCTACACCTTC. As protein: CASSLEGDSSSNYGYTF.

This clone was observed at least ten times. Here the CDR3 DNA reads TGTGCCAGCAGTGACAGGGGGCGGACTAGCGGGGGCAATGAGCAGTTCTTC. Its translation is CASSDRGRTSGGNEQFF. The V call is TRBV6-1, the J call TRBJ2-1; 13 bases line up with TRBD2. CDR1 is MNHNS and CDR2 is SASEGT in the germline V gene. V was clipped by 3 bases and J by 6 bases; unmatched bases: 8. The CDR3 runs to 17 residues.

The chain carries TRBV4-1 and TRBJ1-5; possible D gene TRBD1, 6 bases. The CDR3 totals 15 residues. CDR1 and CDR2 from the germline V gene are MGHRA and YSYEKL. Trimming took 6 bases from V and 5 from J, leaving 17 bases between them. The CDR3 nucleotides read TGCGCCAGCAGTCCCCGGCAGGGGAAATATCAGCCCCAGCATTTT. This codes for CASSPRQGKYQPQHF.

The CDR3 region has the DNA TGTGCCAGTAGTATATCGGCAGGAACTAATGAAAAACTGTTTTTT. This encodes CASSISAGTNEKLFF. The chain links TRBV19 to TRBJ1-4; no firm D call. This CDR3 is built from 15 residues. Between the trimmed V and J ends, which lost 2 bases and 1 base, there was a span of 8 bases. In germline, CDR1 is LNHDA, CDR2 SQIVND (reference sequence).

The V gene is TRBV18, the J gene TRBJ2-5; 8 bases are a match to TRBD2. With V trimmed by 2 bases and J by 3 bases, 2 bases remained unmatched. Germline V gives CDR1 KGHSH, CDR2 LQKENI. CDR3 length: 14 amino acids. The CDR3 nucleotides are TGTGCCAGCTCACCATCACTAGCGGAAGAGACCCAGTACTTC. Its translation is CASSPSLAEETQYF. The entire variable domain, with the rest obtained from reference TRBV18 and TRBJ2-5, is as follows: NAGVMQNPRHLVRRRGQEARLRCSPMKGHSHVYWYRQLPEEGLKFMVYLQKENIIDESGMPKERFSAEFPKEGPSILRIQQVVRGDSAAYFCASSPSLAEETQYFGPGTRLLVL.

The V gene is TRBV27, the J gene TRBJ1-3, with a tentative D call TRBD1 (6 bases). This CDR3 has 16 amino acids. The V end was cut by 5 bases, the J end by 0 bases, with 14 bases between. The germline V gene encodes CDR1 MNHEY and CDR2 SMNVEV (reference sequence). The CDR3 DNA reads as TGTGCCAGCAGTCCGGCGACAGGCGCCTCTGGAAACACCATATATTTT. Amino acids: CASSPATGASGNTIYF.

The CDR3 DNA sequence: TGTGCCAGCAGTGAGGCCGGGAATTCCCAAGAGACCCAGTACTTC. Its translation: CASSEAGNSQETQYF. The rearrangement uses TRBV25-1 and TRBJ2-5, with a tentative D call TRBD2 (5 bases). Germline V gene lookup returns CDR1 MGHDK and CDR2 SYGVNS. V was cut by 3 bases and J by 1 base, with 12 bases left in between. The CDR3 runs 15 residues.

The CDR3 DNA follows: TGTGCCAGCAGGACTAGCGGGGGGTACAATGAGCAGTTCTTC. Translation: CASRTSGGYNEQFF. The chain couples TRBV6-1 to TRBJ2-1, with 13 bases lining up with TRBD2. This CDR3 region has 14 residues. V lost 6 bases to trimming and J lost 4 bases; unmatched junction nucleotides: 0. CDR1 is MNHNS, CDR2 SASEGT, per germline.

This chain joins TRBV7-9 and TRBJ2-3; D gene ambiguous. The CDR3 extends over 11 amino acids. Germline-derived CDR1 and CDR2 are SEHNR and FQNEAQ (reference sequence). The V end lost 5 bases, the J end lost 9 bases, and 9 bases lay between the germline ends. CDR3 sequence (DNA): TGTGCCAGCAGCCCCTACTACACGCAGTATTTT. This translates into CASSPYYTQYF.

The CDR3 DNA is TGTGCCAGCTCACCGAGCAGGGTCGCCTACAATGAGCAGTTCTTC. Residues: CASSPSRVAYNEQFF. J is TRBJ2-1 and V is TRBV18; D is possibly TRBD1 (5 bases). The CDR3 sequence is 15 residues long. V gave up 3 bases and J gave up 2 bases, with 11 bases separating them. Germline CDR1 is KGHSH and CDR2 is LQKENI.

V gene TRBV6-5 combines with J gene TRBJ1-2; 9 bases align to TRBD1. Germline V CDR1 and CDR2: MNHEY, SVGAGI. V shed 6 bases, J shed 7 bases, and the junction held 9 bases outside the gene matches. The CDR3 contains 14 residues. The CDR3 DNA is TGTGCCAGCAGGGATACAGGGGGCCTTCGTGGCTACACCTTC. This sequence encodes CASRDTGGLRGYTF.

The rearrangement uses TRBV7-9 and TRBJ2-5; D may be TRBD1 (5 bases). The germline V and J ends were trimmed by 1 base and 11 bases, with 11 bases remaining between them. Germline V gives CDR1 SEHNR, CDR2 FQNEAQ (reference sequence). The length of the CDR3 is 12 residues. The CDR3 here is CASSLVFRAQYF. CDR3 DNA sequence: TGTGCCAGCAGCTTAGTCTTCAGGGCTCAGTACTTC.